The sequence of this T cell receptor (beta chain) was determined in a study of CD4 T cells in relation to SARS-CoV-2 and coronaviruses (dated by TCRdb to the early 2020s). Regarding the complete study: The ViraFEST assay cultured PBMCs with antigen for 10 days, then sequenced TCR beta CDR3s to find antigen-specific clonal expansions. An HIV-1 Nef peptide pool or a culture without peptide was used as the negative reference condition. HLA restriction was mapped for shared crossreactive spike epitopes using patient-derived lymphoblastoid cell lines. At the level of individual TCR clonotypes, the study evaluated whether memory CD4+ T cells crossreact between the spike proteins of SARS-CoV-2 and those of common cold coronaviruses. Samples from a few pre-COVID donors and the naive versus memory experiments were sequenced with the Adaptive Biotechnologies TCR-sequencing kit; other data were Illumina-based. For other donors in the study, expansion assays were sequenced with a different, Illumina-based TCR-beta assay. The study at large found these results: Since the crossreactivity analysis centred on spike protein, crossreactivity against other viral proteins was not assessed. Small numbers of patients and of tested TCRs limited the study. No donor contributed both pre-pandemic and post-infection samples, which limited tracing the source of pre-existing responses. Compared with monoreactive clones, crossreactive clones had significantly weaker SARS-CoV-2-driven expansion, a result consistent with antigenic imprinting. Memory CD4+ clonotypes crossrecognizing SARS-CoV-2 and at least one common cold coronavirus spike were found in roughly 65% of donors.

CD4+ T cells from unexposed donors were collected before the COVID-19 pandemic (2011-2018). Following 10 days of culture, the EasySep CD4+ T cell isolation kit was used to isolate CD4+ T cells. As cell numbers permitted, CD4+ T cells from unexposed donors were tested for reactivity to SARS-CoV-2 S and N and to four common cold coronavirus spike pools. About 2 million PBMCs per well were cultured in IMDM with roughly 5% human AB serum and 7.5 to 10 IU/ml IL-2. Half of the culture medium was replaced with fresh IL-2-containing medium on days 3 and 7. Each peptide culture condition was generally run in triplicate replicate wells. The leukapheresis product for the unexposed donors was obtained through commercial purchase. PBMCs were isolated from leukapheresis product or whole blood by Ficoll-Paque PLUS gradient centrifugation. PBMCs were either used fresh in the expansion assay or cryopreserved at -140 degrees C. The QIAamp Micro DNA Kit was used to extract genomic DNA from the CD4+ T cells.

On this clone: Its specific antigen is unknown. Per-base qualities were not stored, and no clone one base away is much larger.

The CDR3, cysteine through phenylalanine, is 15 amino acids long. The only DNA kept is the CDR3, 45 bases in frame from the first base. V was cut back by 6 bases and J by 5 bases, leaving a gap of 16 bases between them. The germline V gene supplies CDR1 SGHAT and CDR2 FQNNGV. The receptor library was made with the immunoSEQ multiplex PCR assay. Under the source paper's analysis protocol: During preprocessing, nonproductive sequences were discarded, as were any CDR3s that did not begin with C, did not end with F or W, or were shorter than 7 amino acids. Antigen-specific clonotypes were called with the MANAFEST web app on the basis of expansion relative to the reference and to other culture wells. To be counted as positive, a clone had to show significant expansion compared with the reference culture, at an FDR below 0.05, in 2 of 3 replicate wells. Positive clones also required significant expansion versus all other tandem wells and an odds ratio above 5. After three terminal residues were trimmed from each end, CDR3 homology was quantified as pairwise Levenshtein distance using the stringdist R package. TCRdb provides this immuneACCESS table in a form limited to in-frame rearrangements. Some clones are lacking; in checked studies, under half of them reflect an unresolved V gene, and why the rest are absent is not known. V and J calls and clone size are those listed in that table; D and trimming were worked out from the DNA. For this sample the table gives some 21,000 clones, of which 70% to 75% were detected only once. About a fifth of the sample is in the top ten clones.

Input material: CD4+ T cells from PBMCs, cultured in vitro. The chain is made from TRBV11-2 and TRBJ2-2, with the D call perhaps TRBD1 or TRBD2, each one matching 6 bases. The clonotype comes from a human donor in good health. The DNA sequence is TGTGCCAGCAGTTCTATAAGGGGGGCGACCGGGGAGCTGTTTTTT. Translation gives CASSSIRGATGELFF.